These T cell receptor beta chains were read from a single sample in a study of blood T cell repertoires in COVID-19. This table comes from immunoSEQ multiplex PCR, and its TCRdb copy is limited to in-frame clones, with some not included. The sample has 300,000 to 350,000 clones; about 86% are singletons. Sequenced sample: PBMCs or T cells enriched from blood (not recorded which). These receptors all stem from a woman in her thirties or forties with acute COVID-19. The CDR3 runs from the conserved cysteine through the conserved F or W. The D gene is left open where the match is weak. The size entry is marked missing in some rows and otherwise reads once, few, many or a size class.

NA,TRBJ1-5,TRBV9,NA,CASSVREGRQPQHF,TGTGCCAGCAGCGTCAGGGAGGGACGGCAGCCCCAGCATTTT
few,TRBJ2-7,TRBV14,TRBD2,CASSPGGLADEQYF,TGTGCCAGCAGCCCTGGGGGACTAGCGGACGAGCAGTACTTC
NA,TRBJ2-7,TRBV6-5,TRBD2,CASRRGVSYEQYF,TGTGCCAGCCGTCGGGGGGTATCCTACGAGCAGTACTTC
NA,TRBJ1-1,TRBV18,NA,CASSLGGGTEAFF,TGTGCCAGCTCGTTGGGGGGTGGGACTGAAGCTTTCTTT
NA,TRBJ2-2,TRBV5-1,NA,CATSPEGAAGELFF,TGCGCCACCTCCCCCGAGGGTGCGGCAGGGGAGCTGTTTTTT
NA,TRBJ2-3,TRBV5-4,NA,CASSSPYGGGSTDTQYF,TGTGCCAGCAGCTCGCCATATGGCGGGGGCAGCACAGATACGCAGTATTTT
once,TRBJ2-7,TRBV19,TRBD2,CASSTRTSGSLSYEQYF,TGTGCCAGTAGTACTCGGACTAGCGGGAGTCTCTCCTACGAGCAGTACTTC
once,TRBJ2-3,TRBV6-2/TRBV6-3,TRBD2,CASSYSLAAIRTDTQYF,TGTGCCAGCAGTTACTCACTAGCGGCCATTCGCACAGATACGCAGTATTTT
once,TRBJ2-7,TRBV20-1,TRBD2,CSASGGARGASYEQYF,TGCAGTGCTAGTGGAGGCGCGCGGGGGGCTTCCTACGAGCAGTACTTC
NA,TRBJ1-5,TRBV7-9,NA,CASSHGQLNQPQHF,TGTGCCAGCAGCCATGGACAGCTCAATCAGCCCCAGCATTTT
NA,TRBJ2-2,TRBV7-9,NA,CASSYRQNTGELFF,TGTGCCAGCAGCTACCGACAGAACACCGGGGAGCTGTTTTTT
NA,TRBJ1-2,TRBV7-2,NA,CASSLTLSYGYTF,TGTGCCAGCAGCCTAACGTTATCCTATGGCTACACCTTC
NA,TRBJ1-1,TRBV5-1,NA,CASSPHDRNTEAFF,TGCGCCAGCAGCCCCCACGACAGGAACACTGAAGCTTTCTTT
NA,TRBJ1-4,TRBV20-1,NA,CSASDGGGSEKLFF,TGCAGTGCTAGTGATGGGGGAGGGAGTGAAAAACTGTTTTTT
NA,TRBJ1-1,TRBV27,TRBD1,CASSPNYRGLLNTEAFF,TGTGCCAGCAGTCCCAACTACAGGGGGCTTCTGAACACTGAAGCTTTCTTT
NA,TRBJ2-1,TRBV23-1,NA,CASSQSKVGDEQFF,TGCGCCAGCAGTCAAAGTAAGGTCGGAGATGAGCAGTTCTTC
NA,TRBJ1-4,TRBV18,NA,CASSPPGSKDEKLFF,TGTGCCAGCTCACCACCGGGCAGTAAAGATGAAAAACTGTTTTTT
NA,TRBJ2-6,TRBV5-1,NA,CASSFGGSKTGANVLTF,TGCGCCAGCAGCTTTGGAGGCAGTAAAACTGGGGCCAACGTCCTGACTTTC
once,TRBJ1-2,TRBV5-4,TRBD1,CASSPDGGQNYGYTF,TGTGCCAGCAGCCCGGACGGGGGACAGAACTATGGCTACACCTTC
NA,TRBJ2-7,TRBV5-4,NA,CASSPDSYREQYF,TGTGCCAGCAGCCCGGACTCCTATAGGGAGCAGTACTTC
NA,TRBJ1-6,TRBV23-1,TRBD1,CASSHTTGDGSSYNSPLHF,TGCGCCAGCAGTCATACGACAGGGGATGGTAGCTCCTATAATTCACCCCTCCACTTT
NA,TRBJ1-6,TRBV15,TRBD1,CATRPGQANSPLHF,TGTGCCACCAGGCCGGGACAGGCAAATTCACCCCTCCACTTT
NA,TRBJ1-2,TRBV6-5,NA,CASGTAGDYGYTF,TGTGCCAGCGGAACAGCGGGGGACTATGGCTACACCTTC
NA,TRBJ2-1,TRBV12-2,NA,CASRPRLAGGLGNLYNEQFF,TGTGCAAGTCGCCCAAGACTAGCGGGGGGTCTAGGAAACCTTTACAATGAGCAGTTCTTC
once,TRBJ2-3,TRBV5-4,NA,CASSLGGTDTQYF,TGTGCCAGCAGCTTGGGAGGGACAGATACGCAGTATTTT
NA,TRBJ2-5,TRBV7-3,NA,CASSFGSSETQYF,TGTGCCAGCAGCTTCGGGAGTTCGGAGACCCAGTACTTC
NA,TRBJ1-4,TRBV18,NA,CASSPPTREEKLFF,TGTGCCAGCTCACCACCGACCCGGGAAGAAAAACTGTTTTTT
NA,TRBJ1-6,TRBV19,NA,CASSPDRPWNSPLHF,TGTGCCAGTAGCCCAGACAGGCCCTGGAATTCACCCCTCCACTTT
NA,TRBJ2-1,TRBV14,NA,CASSQVSSTEQFF,TGTGCCAGCAGCCAAGTTAGCTCCACAGAGCAGTTCTTC
NA,TRBJ2-5,TRBV4-2,NA,CASRQTSGVGGETQYF,TGTGCCAGCAGGCAAACGTCCGGGGTAGGGGGAGAGACCCAGTACTTC
NA,TRBJ2-4,TRBV2,TRBD1,CASNIGTVLLAKNIQYF,TGTGCCAGCAACATTGGGACAGTACTACTAGCCAAAAACATTCAGTACTTC
NA,TRBJ2-3,TRBV4-3,TRBD2,CASSQGQSSGPDTQYF,TGCGCCAGCAGCCAAGGCCAGAGTAGCGGGCCGGATACGCAGTATTTT
few,TRBJ1-5,TRBV9,TRBD1,CASSVAPGQGSPQHF,TGTGCCAGCAGCGTGGCACCGGGACAGGGGTCGCCCCAGCATTTT
once,TRBJ1-1,TRBV6-5,NA,CASGLERTEAFF,TGTGCCAGCGGGTTGGAGCGGACTGAAGCTTTCTTT
NA,TRBJ1-3,TRBV25-1,NA,CARSQQELRRGNTIYF,TGTGCCAGGTCCCAACAAGAACTAAGAAGGGGAAACACCATATATTTT
NA,TRBJ2-3,TRBV7-2,NA,CASSPWAPPDTQYF,TGTGCCAGCAGCCCTTGGGCCCCACCCGATACGCAGTATTTT
NA,TRBJ2-2,TRBV19,TRBD1,CASGTGWMGANTGELFF,TGTGCCAGTGGGACAGGTTGGATGGGCGCGAACACCGGGGAGCTGTTTTTT
NA,TRBJ1-5,TRBV28,NA,CASSFSGTLYQPQHF,TGTGCCAGCAGTTTCTCGGGGACACTCTATCAGCCCCAGCATTTT
NA,TRBJ2-1,TRBV5-4,NA,CASSLEGGGRHNEQFF,TGTGCCAGCAGCTTAGAAGGGGGTGGTCGGCACAATGAGCAGTTCTTC
NA,TRBJ2-2,TRBV5-1,NA,CASSLGQALDTNTGELFF,TGCGCCAGCAGCTTGGGACAGGCACTAGATACGAACACCGGGGAGCTGTTTTTT
NA,TRBJ2-7,TRBV20-1,TRBD2,CSTIDGTGGEQYF,TGCAGTACTATTGACGGTACCGGGGGGGAGCAGTACTTC
NA,TRBJ2-5,TRBV5-4,NA,CASSNPDYQKVQETQYF,TGTGCCAGCAGCAATCCGGACTACCAAAAAGTCCAAGAGACCCAGTACTTC
once,TRBJ2-7,TRBV20-1,NA,CSGTQGHEQYF,TGCAGTGGTACACAGGGCCACGAGCAGTACTTC
NA,TRBJ2-5,TRBV18,NA,CASSPIPGQREGETQYF,TGTGCCAGCTCACCGATACCGGGACAAAGAGAAGGGGAGACCCAGTACTTC
NA,TRBJ1-1,TRBV5-4,TRBD1,CASSLGRTGTVNTEAFF,TGTGCCAGCAGCTTGGGCCGGACCGGGACAGTAAACACTGAAGCTTTCTTT
NA,TRBJ1-1,TRBV9,NA,CASSVGGGAGNTEAFF,TGTGCCAGCAGCGTAGGAGGGGGGGCCGGGAACACTGAAGCTTTCTTT
NA,TRBJ2-3,TRBV7-3,NA,CASSGTGFADTQYF,TGTGCCAGCAGCGGAACAGGGTTTGCAGATACGCAGTATTTT
few,TRBJ2-1,TRBV5-4,TRBD1,CASSPTGDSYNEQFF,TGTGCCAGCAGCCCTACAGGGGACTCCTACAATGAGCAGTTCTTC
NA,TRBJ2-7,TRBV28,NA,CATSLGPYEQYF,TGTGCCACCTCTCTAGGCCCCTACGAGCAGTACTTC
NA,TRBJ1-3,TRBV9,TRBD1,CASSGGTGTATIYF,TGTGCCAGCAGCGGGGGGACAGGGACGGCTACCATATATTTT